The next 13 T cell receptor beta chains were all read from a single sample in a study of cytomegalovirus exposure and HLA in healthy donors. The PCR contained 60 Vbeta and 13 Jbeta primers. TCRdb keeps only in-frame clones here, not all; method: immunoSEQ multiplex PCR. The repertoire consists of over 100,000 clones, with over 60% occurring once and the leading ten covering 4.8%. Sequenced input: PBMCs. The origin of the receptors is a man younger than 45 in good health and CMV-seropositive.

The chain combines TRBV10-2 with TRBJ2-6; D is perhaps TRBD1 (5 bases). V was cut by 7 bases and J by 1 base, with 14 bases left in between. Germline V gene data show CDR1 as WSHSY and CDR2 as SAAADI. This CDR3 is 16 amino acids long. CDR3 region: CASTSLQASGANVLTF. For the CDR3, the DNA is TGCGCCAGCACTTCCTTACAGGCTTCTGGGGCCAACGTCCTGACTTTC.

The chain links TRBV9 to TRBJ2-5, with TRBD2 matching over 8 bases. The CDR3 totals 14 residues. In germline, CDR1 is SGDLS, CDR2 YYNGEE. The junction had 2 bases not matched to a gene; V was cut back by 4 bases and J by 0 bases. The CDR3: CASSPGGDQETQYF. The CDR3 DNA reads TGTGCCAGCAGCCCCGGGGGGGACCAAGAGACCCAGTACTTC. Filled out from reference TRBV9 and TRBJ2-5, the complete variable domain reads DSGVTQTPKHLITATGQRVTLRCSPRSGDLSVYWYQQSLDQGLQFLIQYYNGEERAKGNILERFSAQQFPDLHSELNLSSLELGDSALYFCASSPGGDQETQYFGPGTRLLVL.

In this sample, this clone turned up once. The CDR3 region is CASSLWTGSNTGELFF. The DNA of the CDR3 is TGTGCCAGCAGTCTCTGGACAGGATCGAACACCGGGGAGCTGTTTTTT. The chain employs TRBV28 and TRBJ2-2; 7 bases are shared with TRBD1. Germline assignment: CDR1 MDHEN and CDR2 SYDVKM. Trimming cost V 5 bases and J 0 bases; bases outside gene matches: 6. The CDR3 covers 16 residues. Based on the CDR3 plus reference TRBV28 and TRBJ2-2, the full variable domain is DVKVTQSSRYLVKRTGEKVFLECVQDMDHENMFWYRQDPGLGLRLIYFSYDVKMKEKGDIPEGYSVSREKKERFSLILESASTNQTSMYLCASSLWTGSNTGELFFGEGSRLTVL.

The chain recombines TRBV19 with TRBJ1-5; TRBD1 matches at 7 bases. V gave up 7 bases and J gave up 11 bases; unmatched junction bases: 14. The CDR3 runs 14 residues. Germline lookup yields CDR1 LNHDA and CDR2 SQIVND (reference sequence). Here the CDR3 reads CASTSGTVLQTQHF. The CDR3 DNA sequence: TGTGCCAGTACCTCAGGGACAGTTCTACAAACCCAGCATTTT.

CDR3 sequence (DNA): TGCGCCAGCAGCCAAAGCGTGGTATGGGGCGAAAGGAATCAGCCCCAGCATTTT. Translating it yields CASSQSVVWGERNQPQHF. This sequence joins TRBV4-1 and TRBJ1-5, with D maybe TRBD1 (5 bases). CDR3 size: 18 residues. V was pared by 2 bases and J by 4 bases, with 21 bases between. CDR1 and CDR2 (germline): MGHRA, YSYEKL.

The chain carries TRBV11-2 and TRBJ2-6; 10 nucleotides align to TRBD2. With V trimmed by 5 bases and J by 0 bases, 7 bases remained unmatched. The CDR3 loop spans 18 amino acids. Germline V lookup: CDR1 SGHAT, CDR2 FQNNGV. CDR3 nucleotide sequence: TGTGCCAGCAGCCCCGGGACTAGCGACACCTCTGGGGCCAACGTCCTGACTTTC. Translated: CASSPGTSDTSGANVLTF.

This rearrangement joins TRBV4-1 to TRBJ1-6; a weak D match, TRBD1 (5 bases). The germline gives CDR1 MGHRA, CDR2 YSYEKL. V lost 6 bases and J 2 bases, leaving 14 bases between the germline ends. This CDR3 region has 16 residues. CDR3 sequence reads: CASRPLEQAYNSPLHF. The CDR3 nucleotides read TGCGCCAGCAGACCACTCGAACAGGCCTATAATTCACCCCTCCACTTT.

The chain is built from TRBV6-5 and TRBJ1-5, with D unclear. V was trimmed by 5 bases and J by 0 bases, leaving 11 bases between them. The CDR3 spans 15 residues. Germline V gene sequence: CDR1 MNHEY, CDR2 SVGAGI. Here the CDR3 reads CASSRSPRSNQPQHF. The DNA for the CDR3 is TGTGCCAGCAGTCGTTCCCCCCGTAGCAATCAGCCCCAGCATTTT.

The CDR3 loop is CASSYSSLGAKTQYF. CDR3 nucleotide sequence: TGTGCCAGCAGTTACTCGAGTCTGGGCGCAAAGACCCAGTACTTC. The chain is built from TRBV6-6 and TRBJ2-5, with D unclear. Between the trimmed V and J ends, which lost 0 bases and 6 bases, there was a span of 14 bases. The CDR3 has 15 residues. Germline CDR1 MNHNY, CDR2 SVGAGI (reference sequence).

The chain links TRBV4-2 to TRBJ2-1, with a weak D call TRBD2 (6 bases). Germline V gives CDR1 LGHNA, CDR2 YNFKEQ. The CDR3 runs to 16 residues. Trimming cost V 2 bases and J 2 bases, with 13 bases left between them. The CDR3 reads CASSQLLAHPYNEQFF. The DNA of the CDR3 is TGTGCCAGCAGCCAATTACTAGCCCACCCCTACAATGAGCAGTTCTTC.

This clone came up once. The chain joins TRBV28 to TRBJ1-6; 10 nucleotides match TRBD1. This CDR3 is built from 17 residues. The germline V gene has CDR1 MDHEN and CDR2 SYDVKM. J gave up 7 bases and V 3 bases, and 9 bases lay outside the gene matches. CDR3 sequence: CASSFPSGGQGNSPLHF. The CDR3 DNA reads as TGTGCCAGCAGTTTCCCCTCGGGGGGACAGGGGAATTCACCCCTCCACTTT.

CDR3 amino acids: CASSLGLAGGNEQFF. For the CDR3, the DNA is TGTGCCAGCAGCTTGGGACTTGCGGGGGGCAATGAGCAGTTCTTC. This chain uses TRBV5-5 with TRBJ2-1; 8 nucleotides align to TRBD2. CDR1 is SGHKS and CDR2 is YYEKEE in the germline V gene (reference sequence). The trim removed 0 bases at V and 6 bases at J, leaving 5 bases unmatched. This CDR3 is built from 15 residues.

Regarding this clone: One junction end does not reproduce the germline sequence, and a read error may be involved. J is TRBJ2-1 and V is TRBV4-3; D remains unclear. Germline V gene lookup returns CDR1 LGHNA and CDR2 YSLEER. This CDR3 is built from 14 residues. The CDR3 here is CAGSQDPPSNEQFF. CDR3 sequence (DNA): TGCGCCGGCAGCCAAGATCCCCCCAGCAATGAGCAGTTCTTC.